Here is one TCR beta chain with its context. Antigen unknown. The data originate from a study of cytomegalovirus exposure and HLA in healthy donors. Findings of the study overall: Immune exposure data for these donors was limited to CMV serostatus. Per a prior analysis, the majority of TCR beta V segments were productive roughly 87% or roughly 30% of the time. The likely origin of a cluster of highly shared sequence variants was a sequencing artifact.

Samples came from healthy bone marrow donors. This PCR relied on a set of 60 Vbeta primers and 13 Jbeta primers. The repertoire was sequenced with immunoSEQ multiplex PCR; TCRdb's copy has only in-frame clones and lacks some. Of about 140,000 clones listed, 60% to 80% are singletons. V trimming: 1 base; J trimming: 10 bases; junction bases outside the gene matches: 7. The germline V gene has CDR1 SGHVS and CDR2 FQNEAQ. The CDR3 is 14 amino acids. The TCR sequence derives from a woman aged 40-49 years in good health and CMV-seronegative. The chain links TRBV7-8 to TRBJ2-3; TRBD2 matches 8 bases. Sequences were obtained from PBMCs. The CDR3 here is CASSLERGTRAQYF. The CDR3, as DNA: TGTGCCAGCAGCTTAGAGCGGGGGACGAGGGCGCAGTATTTT.